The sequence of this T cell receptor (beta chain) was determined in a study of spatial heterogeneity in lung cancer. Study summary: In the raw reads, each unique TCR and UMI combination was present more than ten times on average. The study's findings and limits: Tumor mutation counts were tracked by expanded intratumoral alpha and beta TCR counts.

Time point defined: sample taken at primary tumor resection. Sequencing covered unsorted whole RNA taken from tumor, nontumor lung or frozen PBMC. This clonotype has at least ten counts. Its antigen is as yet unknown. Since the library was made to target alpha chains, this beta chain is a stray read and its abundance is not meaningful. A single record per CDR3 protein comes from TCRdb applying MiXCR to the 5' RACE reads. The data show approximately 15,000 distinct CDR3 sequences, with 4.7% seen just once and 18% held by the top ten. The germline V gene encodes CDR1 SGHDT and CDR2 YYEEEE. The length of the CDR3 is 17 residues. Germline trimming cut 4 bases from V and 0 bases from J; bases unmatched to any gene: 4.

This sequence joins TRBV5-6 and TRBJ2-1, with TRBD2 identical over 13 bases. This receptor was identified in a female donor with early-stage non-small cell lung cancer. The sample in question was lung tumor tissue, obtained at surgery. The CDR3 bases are TGTGCCAGCAGCCCGGGACTAGCGGGGTCCTCCTACAATGAGCAGTTCTTC. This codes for CASSPGLAGSSYNEQFF.